This T cell receptor beta chain was retrieved from a study of blood T cells in healthy people across ages. With a J-beta primer mix and a sample-barcoded 5' primer, a second PCR ran roughly 6 to 11 cycles. MiXCR was run by TCRdb on the 5' RACE reads, yielding one entry per CDR3 protein. Altogether over a million distinct CDR3 sequences are present, 55% to 75% being singletons, with the ten largest covering roughly 7%. This clonotype was obtained from a man younger than 30 in good health. Sequenced material: blood.

Here the CDR3 reads CASTLSAGGSGDTQYF. CDR3 DNA: TGTGCCAGCACCCTCTCGGCGGGGGGTTCGGGAGATACGCAGTATTTT. The rearrangement joins TRBV7-2 to TRBJ2-3, with 8 bases that match TRBD2. This CDR3 is built from 16 residues. Losses at the gene ends were 7 bases for V and 5 bases for J; bases not matched to a gene: 14. Looked up from germline, CDR1 is SGHTA and CDR2 is FQGNSA. Complete variable domain (other parts from reference TRBV7-2 and TRBJ2-3): GAGVSQSPSNKVTEKGKDVELRCDPISGHTALYWYRQSLGQGLEFLIYFQGNSAPDKSGLPSDRFSAERTGGSVSTLTIQRTQQEDSAVYLCASTLSAGGSGDTQYFGPGTRLTVL.